This TCR beta chain came from a study of blood T cells in healthy people across ages. Trimming took 6 bases from V and 1 from J; bases not matched to a gene: 3. CDR3 length equals 16 residues. Germline V CDR1 and CDR2: MDHEN, SYDVKM. Primed by a sample-barcoded 5' primer and a J-beta primer mix, a second PCR proceeded for about 7 to 11 cycles. Unique molecular identifiers of 12 random nucleotides labeled each cDNA. TCRdb recomputed calls from the 5' RACE reads with MiXCR, one row per CDR3 protein. The sample lists about 2 million distinct CDR3 sequences, approximately 50% occurring once. The V gene is TRBV28, the J gene TRBJ2-5; 15 nucleotides line up with TRBD2. What was sequenced was blood. The TCR sequence derives from a woman aged 40 to 50 in good health. DNA for the CDR3: TGTGCCAGCAGGGGACTAGCGGGGGGACCCCAAGAGACCCAGTACTTC. Translated, it gives CASRGLAGGPQETQYF.